Reported below is one T cell receptor beta chain. The data stem from a study of blood T cells in healthy people across ages. Germline CDR1 is SGHKS and CDR2 is YYEKEE (reference sequence). The CDR3 contains 13 residues. V shed 1 base and J shed 3 bases, with 8 bases lying between them. Sample-barcoded 5' priming and a J-beta primer mix drove a second PCR of about 7 to 11 cycles. TCRdb re-called the 5' RACE reads with MiXCR, one entry per CDR3 protein. The table has 870,000 or so distinct CDR3 sequences, about 30% seen once; the top ten hold around 15%. The chain links TRBV5-5 to TRBJ2-7; D gene unclear. The origin of this receptor is a woman of 80 years or more in good health. Source material: blood. CDR3 protein: CASSLFSNYEQYF. In DNA, the CDR3 is TGTGCCAGCAGCTTGTTTAGTAACTACGAGCAGTACTTC.